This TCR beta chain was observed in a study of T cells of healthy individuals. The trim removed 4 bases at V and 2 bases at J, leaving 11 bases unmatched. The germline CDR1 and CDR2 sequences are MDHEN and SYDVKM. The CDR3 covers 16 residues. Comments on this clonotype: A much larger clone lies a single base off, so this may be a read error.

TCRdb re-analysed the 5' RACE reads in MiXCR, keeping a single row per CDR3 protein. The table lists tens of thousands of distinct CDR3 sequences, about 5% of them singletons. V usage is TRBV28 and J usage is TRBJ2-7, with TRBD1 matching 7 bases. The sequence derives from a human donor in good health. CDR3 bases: TGTGCCAGCAGTTCCGCACAACAGGGGATAACCTACGAGCAGTACTTC. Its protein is CASSSAQQGITYEQYF.